Detailed here is one T cell receptor (beta chain). Nobody among the patients had been given any treatment before thyroid surgery. This sample was included in a study of metastatic and nonmetastatic thyroid tumors. TCRdb re-analyzed the PCR reads through MiXCR. This sample yields about 40,000 clones, of which around an eighth are seen a single time; 9% to 9.5% belongs to the top ten. The V gene's germline CDR1 is MDHEN and CDR2 SYDVKM. CDR3 length: 17 residues. J lost 1 base, V lost 3 bases, and 5 bases had no gene match. The specimen sequenced was blood. The chain uses TRBV28 and TRBJ2-1, with 11 bases lining up with TRBD2. The sequence was collected from a female donor with papillary thyroid cancer or a benign thyroid nodule (not recorded which). Some clones in this sample may be carry-over from other donors' samples. This chain's CDR3 is CASSFLLAGASYNEQFF. For the CDR3, the DNA is TGTGCCAGCAGTTTCCTACTAGCGGGGGCTTCCTACAATGAGCAGTTCTTC.